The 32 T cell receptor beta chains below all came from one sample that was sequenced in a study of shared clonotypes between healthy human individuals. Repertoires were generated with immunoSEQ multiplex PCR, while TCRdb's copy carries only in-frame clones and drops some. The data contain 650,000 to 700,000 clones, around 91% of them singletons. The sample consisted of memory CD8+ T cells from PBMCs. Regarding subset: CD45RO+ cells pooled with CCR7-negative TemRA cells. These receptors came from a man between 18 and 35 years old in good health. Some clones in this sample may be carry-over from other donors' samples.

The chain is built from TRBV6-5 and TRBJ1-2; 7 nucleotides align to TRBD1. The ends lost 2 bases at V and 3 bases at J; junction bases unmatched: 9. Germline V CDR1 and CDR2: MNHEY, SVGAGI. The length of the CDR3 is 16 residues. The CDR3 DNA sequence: TGTGCCAGCAGTTACCGGAGGGGGCGCGGGGACTATGGCTACACCTTC. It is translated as CASSYRRGRGDYGYTF.

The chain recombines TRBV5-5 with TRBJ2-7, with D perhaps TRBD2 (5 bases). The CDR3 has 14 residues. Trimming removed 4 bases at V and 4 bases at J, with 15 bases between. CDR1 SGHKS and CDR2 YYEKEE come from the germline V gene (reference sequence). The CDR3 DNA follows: TGTGCCAGCAGCCCGGTGCCTAGCCAATACGAGCAGTACTTC. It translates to CASSPVPSQYEQYF.

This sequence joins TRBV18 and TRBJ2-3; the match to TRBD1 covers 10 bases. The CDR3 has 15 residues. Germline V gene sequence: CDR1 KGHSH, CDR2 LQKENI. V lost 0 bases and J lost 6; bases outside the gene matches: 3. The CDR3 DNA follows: TGTGCCAGCTCACCACCTGAGACAGGGGGCGATACGCAGTATTTT. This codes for CASSPPETGGDTQYF.

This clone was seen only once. CDR3 protein: CASSSTIKGTEAFF. The CDR3 nucleotides are TGTGCCAGCAGCTCAACAATTAAGGGGACTGAAGCTTTCTTT. This rearrangement joins TRBV11-2 to TRBJ1-1, with a weak D call TRBD1 (5 bases). Deletions cut 4 bases from V and 5 bases from J, with 14 bases between. Germline CDR1 SGHAT, CDR2 FQNNGV. CDR3 length: 14 amino acids.

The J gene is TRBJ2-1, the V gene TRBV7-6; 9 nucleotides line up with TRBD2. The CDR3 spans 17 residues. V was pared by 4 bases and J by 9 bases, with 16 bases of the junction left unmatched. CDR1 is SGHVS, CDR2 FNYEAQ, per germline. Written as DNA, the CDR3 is TGTGCCAGCAGCTCCCCTGGAGCTAGCGGGACCACGGGTGAGCAGTTCTTC. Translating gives CASSSPGASGTTGEQFF.

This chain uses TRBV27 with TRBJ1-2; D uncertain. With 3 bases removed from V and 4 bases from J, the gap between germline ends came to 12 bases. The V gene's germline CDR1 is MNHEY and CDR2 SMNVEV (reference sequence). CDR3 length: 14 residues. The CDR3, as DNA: TGTGCCAGCAGTTTTCGAGGGCCGTCCTATGGCTACACCTTC. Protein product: CASSFRGPSYGYTF.

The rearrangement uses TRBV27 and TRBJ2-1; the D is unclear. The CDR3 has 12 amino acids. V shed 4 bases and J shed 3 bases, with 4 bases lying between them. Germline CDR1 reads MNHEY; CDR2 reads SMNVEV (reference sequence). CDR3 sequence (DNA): TGTGCCAGCAGTTACGGCTACAATGAGCAGTTCTTC. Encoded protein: CASSYGYNEQFF.

The CDR3 DNA follows: TGTGCCAGCAGTTTCCCTGCTCGGACCCAGTACTTC. Its protein product is CASSFPARTQYF. The genes are TRBV28 and TRBJ2-5; D ambiguous. V dropped 3 bases and J dropped 7 bases, with 9 bases sitting between them. The CDR3 is 12 residues long. The germline V gene encodes CDR1 MDHEN and CDR2 SYDVKM.

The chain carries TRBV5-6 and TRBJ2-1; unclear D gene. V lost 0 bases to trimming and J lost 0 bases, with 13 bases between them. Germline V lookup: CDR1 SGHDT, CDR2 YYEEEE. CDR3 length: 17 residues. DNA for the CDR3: TGTGCCAGCAGCTTGGGGGTACGCGAAGACTCCTACAATGAGCAGTTCTTC. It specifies CASSLGVREDSYNEQFF.

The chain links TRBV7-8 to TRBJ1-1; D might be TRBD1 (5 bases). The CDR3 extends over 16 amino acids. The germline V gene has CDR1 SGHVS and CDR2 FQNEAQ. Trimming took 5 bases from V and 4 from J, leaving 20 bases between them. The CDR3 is CASSPSIRGVGTEAFF. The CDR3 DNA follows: TGTGCCAGCAGCCCCTCCATTCGGGGCGTGGGCACTGAAGCTTTCTTT.

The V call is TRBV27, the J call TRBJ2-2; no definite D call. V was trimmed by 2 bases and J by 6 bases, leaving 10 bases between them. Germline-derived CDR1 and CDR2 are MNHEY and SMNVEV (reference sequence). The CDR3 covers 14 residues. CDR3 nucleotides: TGTGCCAGCAGTTTAACTCGGGTTCCCGGGGAGCTGTTTTTT. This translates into CASSLTRVPGELFF.

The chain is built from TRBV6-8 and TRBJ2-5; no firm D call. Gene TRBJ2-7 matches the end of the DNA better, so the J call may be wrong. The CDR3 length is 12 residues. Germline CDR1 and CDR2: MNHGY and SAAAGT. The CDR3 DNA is TGTGCCAGCTCAGAAGGCGACTACGAGCAGTACTTC. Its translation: CASSEGDYEQYF.

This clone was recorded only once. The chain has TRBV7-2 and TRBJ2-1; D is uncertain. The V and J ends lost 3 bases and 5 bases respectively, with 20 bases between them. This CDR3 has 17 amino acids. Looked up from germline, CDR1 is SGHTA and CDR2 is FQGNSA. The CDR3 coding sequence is TGTGCCAGCAGCTTGTCGGGTCAGGTGGGATTGGACAATGAGCAGTTCTTC. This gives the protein CASSLSGQVGLDNEQFF.

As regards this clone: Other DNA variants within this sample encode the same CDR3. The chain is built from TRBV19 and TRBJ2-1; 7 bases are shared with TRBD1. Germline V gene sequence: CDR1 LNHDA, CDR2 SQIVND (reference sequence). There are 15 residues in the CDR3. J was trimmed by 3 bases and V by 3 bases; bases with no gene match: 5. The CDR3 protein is CASSIDRDSYNEQFF. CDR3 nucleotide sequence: TGTGCCAGTAGTATCGACCGGGACAGCTACAATGAGCAGTTCTTC.

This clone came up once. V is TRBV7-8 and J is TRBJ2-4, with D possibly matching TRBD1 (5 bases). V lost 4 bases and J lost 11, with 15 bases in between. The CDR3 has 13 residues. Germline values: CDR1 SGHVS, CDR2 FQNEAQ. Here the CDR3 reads CASSSISREVQYF. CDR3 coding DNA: TGTGCCAGCAGCTCCATTAGCAGGGAAGTTCAGTACTTC. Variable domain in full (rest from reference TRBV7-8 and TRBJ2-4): GAGVSQSPRYKVAKRGQDVALRCDPISGHVSLFWYQQALGQGPEFLTYFQNEAQLDKSGLPSDRFFAERPEGSVSTLKIQRTQQEDSAVYLCASSSISREVQYFGAGTRLSVL.

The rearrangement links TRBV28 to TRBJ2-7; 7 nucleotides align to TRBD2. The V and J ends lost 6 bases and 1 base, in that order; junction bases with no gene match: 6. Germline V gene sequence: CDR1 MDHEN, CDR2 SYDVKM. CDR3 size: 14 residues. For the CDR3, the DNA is TGTGCCAGCAGCCGGGACTACCTTTCCTACGAGCAGTACTTC. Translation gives CASSRDYLSYEQYF.

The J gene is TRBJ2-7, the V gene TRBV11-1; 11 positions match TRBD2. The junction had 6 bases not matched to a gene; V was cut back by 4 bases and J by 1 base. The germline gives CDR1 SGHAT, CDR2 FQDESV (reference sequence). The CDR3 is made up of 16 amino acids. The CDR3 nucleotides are TGTGCCAGCAGCTCCCGTAGCGGGAGGGGGTCCTACGAGCAGTACTTC. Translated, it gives CASSSRSGRGSYEQYF.

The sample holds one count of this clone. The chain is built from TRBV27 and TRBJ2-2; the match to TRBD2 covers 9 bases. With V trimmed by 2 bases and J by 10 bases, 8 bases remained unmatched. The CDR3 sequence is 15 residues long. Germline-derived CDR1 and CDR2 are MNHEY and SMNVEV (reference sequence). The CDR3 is CASSLSASGNAELFF. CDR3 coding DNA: TGTGCCAGCAGTTTAAGTGCTAGCGGGAACGCGGAGCTGTTTTTT.

The CDR3 is CASSFSGQGWTREQYF. The CDR3 nucleotides read TGTGCCAGCAGCTTTTCTGGACAGGGTTGGACTCGGGAGCAGTACTTC. The J gene is TRBJ2-7, the V gene TRBV7-9; 8 nucleotides align to TRBD1. The germline CDR1 and CDR2 sequences are SEHNR and FQNEAQ (reference sequence). This CDR3 spans 16 amino acids. The V segment lost 3 bases and the J segment 7 bases; nucleotides outside the gene matches: 14. Supplemented by reference TRBV7-9 and TRBJ2-7, the full variable domain reads DTGVSQNPRHKITKRGQNVTFRCDPISEHNRLYWYRQTLGQGPEFLTYFQNEAQLEKSRLLSDRFSAERPKGSFSTLEIQRTEQGDSAMYLCASSFSGQGWTREQYFGPGTRLTVT.

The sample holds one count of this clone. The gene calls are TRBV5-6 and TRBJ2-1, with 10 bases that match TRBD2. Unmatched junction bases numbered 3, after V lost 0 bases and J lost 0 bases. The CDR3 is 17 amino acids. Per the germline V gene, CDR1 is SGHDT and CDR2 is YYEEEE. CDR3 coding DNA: TGTGCCAGCAGCTTGGGGACTAGCGGACTCTCCTACAATGAGCAGTTCTTC. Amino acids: CASSLGTSGLSYNEQFF.

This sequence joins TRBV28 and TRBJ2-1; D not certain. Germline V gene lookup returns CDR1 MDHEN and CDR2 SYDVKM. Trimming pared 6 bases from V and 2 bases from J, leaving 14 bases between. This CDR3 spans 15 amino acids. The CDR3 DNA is TGTGCCAGCAGCTTCCCCCCCCGCACCTACAATGAGCAGTTCTTC. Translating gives CASSFPPRTYNEQFF. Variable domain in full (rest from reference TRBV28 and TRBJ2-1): DVKVTQSSRYLVKRTGEKVFLECVQDMDHENMFWYRQDPGLGLRLIYFSYDVKMKEKGDIPEGYSVSREKKERFSLILESASTNQTSMYLCASSFPPRTYNEQFFGPGTRLTVL.

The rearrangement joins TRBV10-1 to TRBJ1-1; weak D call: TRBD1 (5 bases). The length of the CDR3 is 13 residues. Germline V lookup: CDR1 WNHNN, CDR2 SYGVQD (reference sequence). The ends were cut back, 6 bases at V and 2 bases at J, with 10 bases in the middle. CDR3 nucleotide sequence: TGCGCCAGCAGCTCCAGGGTCAACACTGAAGCTTTCTTT. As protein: CASSSRVNTEAFF.

The CDR3 is CATSRFSGTGRYEQYF. The CDR3 nucleotides read TGTGCCACCAGCAGATTCTCCGGGACAGGGAGGTACGAGCAGTACTTC. The chain is built from TRBV15 and TRBJ2-7, with 9 bases matching TRBD1. V dropped 2 bases and J dropped 4; count of bases not matched to a gene: 9. Germline V gives CDR1 LNHNV, CDR2 YYDKDF (reference sequence). The CDR3 is 16 amino acids.

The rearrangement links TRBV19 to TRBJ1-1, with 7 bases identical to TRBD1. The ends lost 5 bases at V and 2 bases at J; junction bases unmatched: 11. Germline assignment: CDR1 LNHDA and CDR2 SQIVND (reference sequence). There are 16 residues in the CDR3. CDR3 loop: CASSSDREGANTEAFF. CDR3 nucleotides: TGTGCCAGTAGTTCCGACAGGGAGGGAGCCAACACTGAAGCTTTCTTT. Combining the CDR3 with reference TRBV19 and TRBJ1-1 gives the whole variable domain DGGITQSPKYLFRKEGQNVTLSCEQNLNHDAMYWYRQDPGQGLRLIYYSQIVNDFQKGDIAEGYSVSREKKESFPLTVTSAQKNPTAFYLCASSSDREGANTEAFFGQGTRLTVV.

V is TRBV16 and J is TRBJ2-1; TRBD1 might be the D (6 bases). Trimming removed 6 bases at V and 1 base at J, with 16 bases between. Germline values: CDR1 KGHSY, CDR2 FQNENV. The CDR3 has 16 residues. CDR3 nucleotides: TGTGCCAGCAGTTTAGGAGTGGGACATTCCTACAATGAGCAGTTCTTC. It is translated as CASSLGVGHSYNEQFF.

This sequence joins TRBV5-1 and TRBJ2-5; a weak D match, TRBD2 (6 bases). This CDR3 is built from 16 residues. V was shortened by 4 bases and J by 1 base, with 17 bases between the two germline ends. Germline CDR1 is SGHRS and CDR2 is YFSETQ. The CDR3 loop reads CASSRTTRLRQETQYF. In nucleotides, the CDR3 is TGCGCCAGCAGCCGAACGACTAGACTGCGCCAAGAGACCCAGTACTTC.

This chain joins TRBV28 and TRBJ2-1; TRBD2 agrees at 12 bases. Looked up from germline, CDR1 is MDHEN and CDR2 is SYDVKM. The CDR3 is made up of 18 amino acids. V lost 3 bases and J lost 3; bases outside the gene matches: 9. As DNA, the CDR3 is TGTGCCAGCAGTTTTCCCCTAGCGGGAGGGACGAACTACAATGAGCAGTTCTTC. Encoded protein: CASSFPLAGGTNYNEQFF.

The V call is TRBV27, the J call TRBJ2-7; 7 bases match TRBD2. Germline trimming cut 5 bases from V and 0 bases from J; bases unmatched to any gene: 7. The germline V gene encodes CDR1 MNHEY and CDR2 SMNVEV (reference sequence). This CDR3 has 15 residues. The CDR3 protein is CASSARGGSSYEQYF. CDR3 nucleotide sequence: TGTGCCAGCAGTGCCCGGGGCGGGAGCTCCTACGAGCAGTACTTC.

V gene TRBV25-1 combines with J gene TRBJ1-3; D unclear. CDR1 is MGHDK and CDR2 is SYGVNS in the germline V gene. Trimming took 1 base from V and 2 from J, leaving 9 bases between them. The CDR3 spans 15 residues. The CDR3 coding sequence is TGTGCCAGCAGTGAATCAACTACGCCTGGAAACACCATATATTTT. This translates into CASSESTTPGNTIYF.

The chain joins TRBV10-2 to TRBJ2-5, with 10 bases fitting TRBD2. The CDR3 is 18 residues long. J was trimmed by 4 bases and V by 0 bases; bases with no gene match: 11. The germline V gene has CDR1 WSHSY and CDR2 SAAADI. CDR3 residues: CASSESPSGRAGGETQYF. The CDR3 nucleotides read TGCGCCAGCAGTGAGTCACCCAGCGGGAGGGCCGGCGGAGAGACCCAGTACTTC.

CDR3 loop: CASSAGGEQYF. Written as DNA, the CDR3 is TGTGCCAGCAGCGCGGGAGGGGAGCAGTACTTC. The chain links TRBV7-3 to TRBJ2-7; 9 nucleotides line up with TRBD2. The junction had 0 bases not matched to a gene; V was cut back by 5 bases and J by 7 bases. CDR3 size: 11 residues. CDR1 is SGHTA and CDR2 is FQGTGA in the germline V gene.

The CDR3 reads CASSPLGGLHEQYF. The CDR3, as DNA: TGCGCCAGCAGCCCCCTGGGGGGGCTCCACGAGCAGTACTTC. This sequence joins TRBV5-1 and TRBJ2-7; D is possibly TRBD2 (7 bases). Per germline, CDR1 SGHRS and CDR2 YFSETQ. V lost 4 bases, J lost 5 bases, and 16 bases lay in between. The CDR3 has 14 residues.